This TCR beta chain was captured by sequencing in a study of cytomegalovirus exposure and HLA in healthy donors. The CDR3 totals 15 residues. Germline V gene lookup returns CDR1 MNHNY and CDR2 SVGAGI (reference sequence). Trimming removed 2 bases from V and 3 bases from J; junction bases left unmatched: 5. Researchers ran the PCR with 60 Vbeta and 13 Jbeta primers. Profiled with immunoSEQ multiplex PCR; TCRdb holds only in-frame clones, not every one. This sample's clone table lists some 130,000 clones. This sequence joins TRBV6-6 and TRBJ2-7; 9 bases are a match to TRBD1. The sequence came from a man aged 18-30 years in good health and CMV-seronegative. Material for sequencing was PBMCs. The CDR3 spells CASSYPRDRDYEQYF. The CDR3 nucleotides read TGTGCCAGCAGTTACCCCCGGGACAGGGACTACGAGCAGTACTTC.